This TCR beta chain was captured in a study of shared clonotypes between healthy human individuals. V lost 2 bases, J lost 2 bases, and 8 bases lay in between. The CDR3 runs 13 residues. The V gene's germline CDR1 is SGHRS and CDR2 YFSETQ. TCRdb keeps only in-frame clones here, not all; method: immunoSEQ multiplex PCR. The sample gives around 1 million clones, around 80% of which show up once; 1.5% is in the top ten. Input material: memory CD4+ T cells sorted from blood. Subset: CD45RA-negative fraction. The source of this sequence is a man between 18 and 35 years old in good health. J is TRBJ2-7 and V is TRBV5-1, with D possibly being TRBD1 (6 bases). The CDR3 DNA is TGCGCCAGCAGCTTTACAGGGACCTACGAGCAGTACTTC. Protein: CASSFTGTYEQYF.